This T cell receptor (beta chain) was captured by sequencing in a study of tumor and adjacent non-tumor tissue in lung cancer. Study at large: The cohort had approximately 13 adenocarcinoma, a couple of squamous cell and 1 small cell patients. Study-wide results and limits: Tumor TCR diversity, when higher, was linked to shorter survival.

The sample holds one count of this clonotype. Its antigen is unknown. This sample's RNA came from whole unsorted tissue. The normal lung tissue was taken more than 3 cm from the tumor edge. The CDR3 spans 13 residues. The germline gives CDR1 DFQATT, CDR2 SNEGSKA (reference sequence). V shed 3 bases, J shed 7 bases, and the junction held 8 bases outside the gene matches. The library came from three nested PCR rounds adapted from ARM-PCR protocols. TCRdb re-called the multiplex PCR reads through MiXCR, storing one row per CDR3 protein. This table has approximately 82,000 distinct CDR3 sequences, around 76% appearing once.

The chain links TRBV20-1 to TRBJ2-7; TRBD2 agrees at 8 bases. The specimen sequenced was distant non-tumor lung tissue. This TCR was recovered from a man between 70 and 80 years old with non-small cell lung cancer. In DNA, the CDR3 is TGCAGTGCTAGTCAGCGGGGGCGGGGTGAGCAGTACTTC. This gives the protein CSASQRGRGEQYF.